This entry features one T cell receptor beta chain sequence. This entry is derived from a study of blood T cell repertoires in COVID-19. The CDR3 is 14 amino acids. The V gene end was trimmed by 5 bases and the J gene end by 0 bases; junction bases not matched to a gene: 3. The V gene's germline CDR1 is LNHDA and CDR2 SQIVND (reference sequence). The table came from immunoSEQ multiplex PCR; TCRdb's copy has only in-frame clones and leaves some out. The table includes approximately 190,000 clones, 80% detected once. The sequence was obtained from a man aged 55 to 70 with acute or convalescent COVID-19. The J gene is TRBJ1-1, the V gene TRBV19, with TRBD1 matching 7 bases. The specimen sequenced was peripheral blood. This chain's CDR3 is CASSRDSLNTEAFF. In DNA form, the CDR3 reads TGTGCCAGTAGTCGGGACAGTTTGAACACTGAAGCTTTCTTT.